One sample yielded the 10 T cell receptor beta chains listed below, sequenced in a study of blood T cell repertoires in COVID-19. Assay used: immunoSEQ multiplex PCR; TCRdb lists only in-frame clones, some missing. The top ten clones hold around a quarter of a sample with 150,000 or so clones, about 88% of them seen once. Sequenced input: peripheral blood. The source is a man in his 60s with acute or convalescent COVID-19.

This chain uses TRBV2 with TRBJ1-6; no clear D. This CDR3 comprises 12 residues. V lost 3 bases, J lost 14 bases, and 11 bases lay in between. Germline V lookup: CDR1 SNHLY, CDR2 FYNNEI. The CDR3 reads CASSERVGALHF. The DNA of the CDR3 is TGTGCCAGCAGTGAGAGAGTCGGTGCCCTCCACTTT.

The genes are TRBV4-1 and TRBJ2-2, with D maybe TRBD2 (5 bases). Between the trimmed V and J ends, which lost 4 bases and 4 bases, there was a span of 16 bases. The CDR3 contains 16 residues. CDR1 is MGHRA and CDR2 is YSYEKL in the germline V gene. CDR3 sequence: CASSRYIGEGTGELFF. The CDR3 nucleotides read TGCGCCAGCAGCCGGTATATCGGGGAAGGCACCGGGGAGCTGTTTTTT.

The chain links TRBV5-4 to TRBJ2-1, with a weak D call TRBD1 (6 bases). Germline lookup yields CDR1 SGHNT and CDR2 YYREEE (reference sequence). This CDR3 has 15 residues. V shed 4 bases and J shed 7 bases, with 18 bases lying between them. CDR3 region: CASSTNSQGWNEQFF. The CDR3, as DNA: TGTGCCAGCAGCACCAATTCACAGGGTTGGAATGAGCAGTTCTTC. Looking up the rest from reference TRBV5-4 and TRBJ2-1 gives the full variable domain: ETGVTQSPTHLIKTRGQQVTLRCSSQSGHNTVSWYQQALGQGPQFIFQYYREEENGRGNFPPRFSGLQFPNYSSELNVNALELDDSALYLCASSTNSQGWNEQFFGPGTRLTVL.

The chain carries TRBV13 and TRBJ1-1; D is uncertain. Germline-derived CDR1 and CDR2 are PRHDT and FYEKMQ (reference sequence). Trimming took 6 bases from V and 6 from J, leaving 17 bases between them. The CDR3 spans 14 residues. In DNA, the CDR3 is TGTGCCAGCAGACTCCGCGGGGAATACTCTGAAGCTTTCTTT. It encodes CASRLRGEYSEAFF.

This clone was observed a few times. V is TRBV6-6 and J is TRBJ1-3; 8 bases map to TRBD1. In germline, CDR1 is MNHNY, CDR2 SVGAGI (reference sequence). This CDR3 has 15 residues. V shed 0 bases, J shed 3 bases, and the junction held 1 base outside the gene matches. CDR3 region: CASSYSTGVGNTIYF. The CDR3 DNA reads TGTGCCAGCAGTTACTCGACAGGGGTTGGAAACACCATATATTTT.

The V gene is TRBV3-1 (or the pseudogene TRBV3-2), the J gene TRBJ1-5; 10 nucleotides line up with TRBD1. Germline V gene data show CDR1 as LGHDT and CDR2 as YNNKEL (reference sequence). Germline trimming cut 3 bases from V and 3 bases from J; bases unmatched to any gene: 5. The CDR3 has 16 residues. The CDR3 loop reads CASSHSGQGNNQPQHF. The DNA of the CDR3 is TGTGCCAGCAGCCATTCGGGACAGGGGAACAATCAGCCCCAGCATTTT.

This rearrangement joins TRBV6-5 to TRBJ1-1; D remains ambiguous. CDR3 length: 13 amino acids. V lost 2 bases and J 5 bases, leaving 9 bases between the germline ends. CDR1 is MNHEY and CDR2 is SVGAGI in the germline V gene. The CDR3 protein is CASSYLATTEAFF. DNA for the CDR3: TGTGCCAGCAGTTACCTGGCGACAACTGAAGCTTTCTTT.

The gene calls are TRBV11-2 and TRBJ2-7, with 8 bases fitting TRBD1. CDR3 length: 14 residues. V lost 5 bases, J lost 2 bases, and 5 bases stayed unmatched. Germline V CDR1 and CDR2: SGHAT, FQNNGV. The DNA for the CDR3 is TGTGCCAGCAGCCCTGGACAGGGTCCCTACGAGCAGTACGTC. It codes for CASSPGQGPYEQYV.

This chain connects TRBV5-1 to TRBJ2-4, with 10 positions matching TRBD2. The CDR3 is made up of 16 amino acids. CDR1 is SGHRS, CDR2 YFSETQ, per germline. The junction had 10 bases not matched to a gene; V was cut back by 4 bases and J by 6 bases. CDR3 residues: CASSPRSGGAVNIQYF. CDR3 DNA sequence: TGCGCCAGCAGCCCTCGGAGCGGGGGGGCCGTAAACATTCAGTACTTC.

The CDR3 is CASSNRGPQHF. CDR3 sequence (DNA): TGTGCCAGTAGTAACAGGGGGCCCCAGCATTTT. The rearrangement joins TRBV19 to TRBJ1-5; TRBD1 matches at 7 bases. This CDR3 region has 11 residues. Germline V gives CDR1 LNHDA, CDR2 SQIVND (reference sequence). J lost 9 bases, V lost 4 bases, and 0 bases had no gene match.